The clone carrying this T cell receptor beta chain turned up a few times. Its antigen is as yet unknown. The V and J ends lost 1 base and 2 bases, in that order; junction bases with no gene match: 3. The CDR3 runs to 15 residues. CDR1 is MNHNS and CDR2 is SASEGT in the germline V gene. This specimen comes from a study of shared clonotypes between healthy human individuals. On the study more broadly: Three plates were used per donor for CD4 naive, three for CD4 memory, two for CD8 naive and one for CD8 memory.

Regarding the study as a whole: Unshared clonotypes carried lower generation probabilities than those common to all four donors. Few donors restricted represented genetic and exposure-history diversity.

Generated by immunoSEQ multiplex PCR, the TCRdb table keeps only in-frame clones and is missing some. The sample shows about 1 million clones, about 74% of them seen only once. This TCR was recovered from a man between 18 and 35 years old in good health. The source material was memory CD4+ T cells sorted from blood. The subset: CD45RA-negative fraction. This chain links TRBV6-1 with TRBJ2-3, with TRBD2 matching over 7 bases. The CDR3 sequence: CASSEVRGFTDTQYF. The CDR3 DNA reads TGTGCCAGCAGTGAAGTGCGGGGGTTCACAGATACGCAGTATTTT.